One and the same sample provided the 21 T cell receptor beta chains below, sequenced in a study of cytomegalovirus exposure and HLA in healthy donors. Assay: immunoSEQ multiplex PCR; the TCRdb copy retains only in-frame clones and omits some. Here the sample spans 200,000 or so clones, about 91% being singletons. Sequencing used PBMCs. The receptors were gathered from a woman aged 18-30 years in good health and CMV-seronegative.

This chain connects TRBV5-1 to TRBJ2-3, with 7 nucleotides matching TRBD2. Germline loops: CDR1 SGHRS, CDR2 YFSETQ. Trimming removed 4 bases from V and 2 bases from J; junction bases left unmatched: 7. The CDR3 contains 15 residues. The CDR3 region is CASSPGTINTDTQYF. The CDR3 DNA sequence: TGCGCCAGCAGCCCGGGGACTATCAACACAGATACGCAGTATTTT. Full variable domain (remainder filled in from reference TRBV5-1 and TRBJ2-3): KAGVTQTPRYLIKTRGQQVTLSCSPISGHRSVSWYQQTPGQGLQFLFEYFSETQRNKGNFPGRFSGRQFSNSRSEMNVSTLELGDSALYLCASSPGTINTDTQYFGPGTRLTVL.

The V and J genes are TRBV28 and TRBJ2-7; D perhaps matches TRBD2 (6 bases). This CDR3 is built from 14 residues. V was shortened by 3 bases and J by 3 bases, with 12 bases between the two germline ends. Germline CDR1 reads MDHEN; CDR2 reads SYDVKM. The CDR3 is CASSLEGRHYEQYF. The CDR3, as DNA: TGTGCCAGCAGTTTGGAGGGGAGACACTACGAGCAGTACTTC.

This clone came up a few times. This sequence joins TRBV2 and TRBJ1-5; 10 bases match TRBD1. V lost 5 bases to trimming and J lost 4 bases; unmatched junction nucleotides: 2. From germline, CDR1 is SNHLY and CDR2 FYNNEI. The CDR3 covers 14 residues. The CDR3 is CASSPDRGNQPQHF. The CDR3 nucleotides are TGTGCCAGCAGTCCGGACAGGGGGAATCAGCCCCAGCATTTT.

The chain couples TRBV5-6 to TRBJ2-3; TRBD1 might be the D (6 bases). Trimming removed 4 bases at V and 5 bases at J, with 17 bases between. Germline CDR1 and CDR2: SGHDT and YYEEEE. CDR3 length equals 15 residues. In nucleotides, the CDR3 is TGTGCCAGCAGCACGGGACATGAGACAGGAGATACGCAGTATTTT. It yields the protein CASSTGHETGDTQYF.

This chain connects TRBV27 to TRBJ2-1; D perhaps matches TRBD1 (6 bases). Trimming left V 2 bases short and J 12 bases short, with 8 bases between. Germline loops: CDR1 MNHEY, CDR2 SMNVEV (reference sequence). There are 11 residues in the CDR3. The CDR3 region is CASSLGGWQFF. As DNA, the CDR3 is TGTGCCAGCAGTTTAGGGGGCTGGCAGTTCTTC.

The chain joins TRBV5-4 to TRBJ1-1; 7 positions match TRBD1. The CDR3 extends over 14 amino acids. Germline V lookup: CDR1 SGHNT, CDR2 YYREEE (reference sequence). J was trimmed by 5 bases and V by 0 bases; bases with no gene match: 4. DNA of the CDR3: TGTGCCAGCAGCTTGGATAGGGGGCGAACTGAAGCTTTCTTT. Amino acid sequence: CASSLDRGRTEAFF.

The CDR3 sequence: CASSESGAHNEQFF. CDR3 in DNA: TGTGCCAGCAGTGAAAGTGGGGCCCACAATGAGCAGTTCTTC. The chain combines TRBV2 with TRBJ2-1; a weak D match, TRBD1 (5 bases). This CDR3 region has 14 residues. V was clipped by 2 bases and J by 5 bases, with 10 bases between them. The V gene's germline CDR1 is SNHLY and CDR2 FYNNEI. The whole variable domain, remainder taken from reference TRBV2 and TRBJ2-1, is EPEVTQTPSHQVTQMGQEVILRCVPISNHLYFYWYRQILGQKVEFLVSFYNNEISEKSEIFDDQFSVERPDGSNFTLKIRSTKLEDSAMYFCASSESGAHNEQFFGPGTRLTVL.

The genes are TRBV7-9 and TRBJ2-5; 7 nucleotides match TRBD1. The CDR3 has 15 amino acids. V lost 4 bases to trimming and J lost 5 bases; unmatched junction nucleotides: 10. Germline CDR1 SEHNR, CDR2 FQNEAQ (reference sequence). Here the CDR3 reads CASSSVTGLGETQYF. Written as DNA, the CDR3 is TGTGCCAGCAGCTCCGTGACAGGGTTGGGGGAGACCCAGTACTTC.

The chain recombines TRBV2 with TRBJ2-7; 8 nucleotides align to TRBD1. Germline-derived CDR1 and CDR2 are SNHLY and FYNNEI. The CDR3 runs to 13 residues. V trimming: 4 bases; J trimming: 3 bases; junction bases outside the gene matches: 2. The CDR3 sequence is CASSGQGYYEQYF. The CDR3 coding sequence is TGTGCCAGCAGTGGACAGGGGTACTACGAGCAGTACTTC.

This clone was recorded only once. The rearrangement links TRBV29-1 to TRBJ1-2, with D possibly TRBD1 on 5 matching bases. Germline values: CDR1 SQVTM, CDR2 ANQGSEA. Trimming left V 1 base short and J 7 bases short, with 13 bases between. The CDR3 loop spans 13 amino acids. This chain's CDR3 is CSVEGRAQAGYTF. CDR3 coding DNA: TGCAGCGTTGAAGGTCGCGCACAGGCTGGCTACACCTTC. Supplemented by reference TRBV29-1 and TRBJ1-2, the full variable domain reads SAVISQKPSRDICQRGTSLTIQCQVDSQVTMMFWYRQQPGQSLTLIATANQGSEATYESGFVIDKFPISRPNLTFSTLTVSNMSPEDSSIYLCSVEGRAQAGYTFGSGTRLTVV.

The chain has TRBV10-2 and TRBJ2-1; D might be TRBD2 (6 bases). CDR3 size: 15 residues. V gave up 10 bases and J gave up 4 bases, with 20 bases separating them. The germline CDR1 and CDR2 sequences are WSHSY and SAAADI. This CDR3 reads CAINPRDSPYNEQFF. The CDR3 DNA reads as TGCGCCATCAATCCCCGGGACTCGCCATACAATGAGCAGTTCTTC.

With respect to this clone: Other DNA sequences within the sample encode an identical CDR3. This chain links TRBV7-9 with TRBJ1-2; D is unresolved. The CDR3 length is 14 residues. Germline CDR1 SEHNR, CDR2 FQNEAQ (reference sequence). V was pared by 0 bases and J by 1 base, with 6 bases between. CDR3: CASSLASVNYGYTF. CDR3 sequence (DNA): TGTGCCAGCAGCTTAGCGAGCGTTAACTATGGCTACACCTTC.

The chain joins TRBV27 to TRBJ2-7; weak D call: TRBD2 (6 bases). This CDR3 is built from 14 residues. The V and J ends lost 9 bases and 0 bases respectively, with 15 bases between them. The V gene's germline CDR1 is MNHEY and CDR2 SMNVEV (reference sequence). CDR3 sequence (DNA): TGTGCCAGTTCTAGCGTTACCGACTCCTACGAGCAGTACTTC. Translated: CASSSVTDSYEQYF.

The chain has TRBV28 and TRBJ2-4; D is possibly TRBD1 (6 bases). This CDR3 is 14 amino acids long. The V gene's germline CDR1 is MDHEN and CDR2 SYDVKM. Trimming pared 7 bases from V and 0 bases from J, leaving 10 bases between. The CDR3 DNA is TGTGCCAGCAAACAGGGTGTAGCCAAAAACATTCAGTACTTC. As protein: CASKQGVAKNIQYF.

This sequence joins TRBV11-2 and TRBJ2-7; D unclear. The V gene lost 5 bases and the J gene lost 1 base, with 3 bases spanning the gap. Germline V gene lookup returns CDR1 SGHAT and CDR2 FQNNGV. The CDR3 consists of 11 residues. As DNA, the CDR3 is TGTGCCAGCAGCCCATCCTACGAGCAGTACTTC. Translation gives CASSPSYEQYF. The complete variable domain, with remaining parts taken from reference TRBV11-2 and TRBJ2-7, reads EAGVAQSPRYKIIEKRQSVAFWCNPISGHATLYWYQQILGQGPKLLIQFQNNGVVDDSQLPKDRFSAERLKGVDSTLKIQPAKLEDSAVYLCASSPSYEQYFGPGTRLTVT.

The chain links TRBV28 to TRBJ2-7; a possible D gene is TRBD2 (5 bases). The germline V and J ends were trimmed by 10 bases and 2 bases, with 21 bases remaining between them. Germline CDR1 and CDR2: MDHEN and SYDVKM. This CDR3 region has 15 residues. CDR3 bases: TGTGCCACTGGGCCCTTGTACGGCGGGCCCTACGAGCAGTACTTC. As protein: CATGPLYGGPYEQYF. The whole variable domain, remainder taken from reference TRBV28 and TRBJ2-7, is DVKVTQSSRYLVKRTGEKVFLECVQDMDHENMFWYRQDPGLGLRLIYFSYDVKMKEKGDIPEGYSVSREKKERFSLILESASTNQTSMYLCATGPLYGGPYEQYFGPGTRLTVT.

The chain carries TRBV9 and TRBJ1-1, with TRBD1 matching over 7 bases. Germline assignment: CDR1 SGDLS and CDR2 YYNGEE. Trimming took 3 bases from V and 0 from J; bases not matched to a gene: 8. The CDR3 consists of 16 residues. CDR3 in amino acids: CASSGKPGQLNTEAFF. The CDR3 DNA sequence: TGTGCCAGCAGCGGAAAACCGGGACAGCTGAACACTGAAGCTTTCTTT. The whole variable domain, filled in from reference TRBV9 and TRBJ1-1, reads DSGVTQTPKHLITATGQRVTLRCSPRSGDLSVYWYQQSLDQGLQFLIQYYNGEERAKGNILERFSAQQFPDLHSELNLSSLELGDSALYFCASSGKPGQLNTEAFFGQGTRLTVV.

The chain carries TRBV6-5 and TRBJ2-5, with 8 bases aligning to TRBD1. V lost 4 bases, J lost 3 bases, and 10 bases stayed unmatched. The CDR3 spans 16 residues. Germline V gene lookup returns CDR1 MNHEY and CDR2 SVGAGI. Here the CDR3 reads CASSSVPDRAKETQYF. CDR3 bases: TGTGCCAGCAGTTCCGTTCCGGACAGGGCTAAAGAGACCCAGTACTTC.

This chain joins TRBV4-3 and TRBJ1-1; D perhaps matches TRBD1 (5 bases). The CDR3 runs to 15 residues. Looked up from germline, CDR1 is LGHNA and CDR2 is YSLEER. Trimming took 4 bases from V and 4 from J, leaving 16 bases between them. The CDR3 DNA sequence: TGCGCCAGCAGCCCGTCGGCGGACATGAGCACTGAAGCTTTCTTT. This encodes CASSPSADMSTEAFF.

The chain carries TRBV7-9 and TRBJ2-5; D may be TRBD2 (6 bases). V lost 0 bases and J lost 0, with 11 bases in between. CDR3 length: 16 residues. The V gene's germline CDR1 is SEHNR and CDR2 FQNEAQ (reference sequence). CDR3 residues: CASSLAWERDQETQYF. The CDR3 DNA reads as TGTGCCAGCAGCTTAGCGTGGGAGCGGGACCAAGAGACCCAGTACTTC.

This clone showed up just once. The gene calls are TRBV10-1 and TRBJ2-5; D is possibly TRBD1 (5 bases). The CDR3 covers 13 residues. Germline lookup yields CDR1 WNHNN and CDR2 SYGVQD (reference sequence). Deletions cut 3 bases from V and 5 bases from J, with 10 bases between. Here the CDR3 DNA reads TGCGCCAGCAGTGAAACAGGTCGGGAGACCCAGTACTTC. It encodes CASSETGRETQYF.